Described below is a single T cell receptor (beta chain) sequence and its context. Its cognate antigen is unknown. The data derive from a study of cytomegalovirus exposure and HLA in healthy donors. Study-wide findings and caveats: For most TCR beta V segments, an earlier analysis put the productive rate at about 87% or about 30% of the time. Excluded: some indistinguishable V segments such as TRBV6-2 and TRBV6-3.

In the PCR, 60 Vbeta and 13 Jbeta primers were used. Assay used: immunoSEQ multiplex PCR; TCRdb lists only in-frame clones, some missing. Of approximately 140,000 clones in the sample, about 80% were seen once. The germline V gene has CDR1 SEHNR and CDR2 FQNEAQ (reference sequence). V gave up 3 bases and J gave up 6 bases; unmatched junction bases: 5. The CDR3 has 14 amino acids. The origin of this receptor is a boy aged 2 to 10 in good health and CMV-seronegative. The sequenced material came from PBMCs. V gene TRBV7-9 combines with J gene TRBJ1-2; 9 nucleotides line up with TRBD1. CDR3 residues: CASSLGQGLDGYTF. Here the CDR3 DNA reads TGTGCCAGCAGCTTGGGACAGGGACTAGATGGCTACACCTTC.